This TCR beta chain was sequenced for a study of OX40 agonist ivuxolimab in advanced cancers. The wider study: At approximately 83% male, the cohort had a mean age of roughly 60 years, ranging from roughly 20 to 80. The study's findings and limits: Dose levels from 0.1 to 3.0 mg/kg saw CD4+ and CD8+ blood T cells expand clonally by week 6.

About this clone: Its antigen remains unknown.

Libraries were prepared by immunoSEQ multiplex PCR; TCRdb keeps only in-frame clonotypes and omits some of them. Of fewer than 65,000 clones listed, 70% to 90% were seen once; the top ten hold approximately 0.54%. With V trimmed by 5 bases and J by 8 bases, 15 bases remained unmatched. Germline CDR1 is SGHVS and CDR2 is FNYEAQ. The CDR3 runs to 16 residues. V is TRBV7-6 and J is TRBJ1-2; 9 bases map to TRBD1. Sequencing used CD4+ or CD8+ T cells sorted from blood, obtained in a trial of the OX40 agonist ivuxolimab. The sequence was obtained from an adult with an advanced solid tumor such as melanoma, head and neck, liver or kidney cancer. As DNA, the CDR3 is TGTGCCAGCAGCCCGCGGACAGGGGCGAGTAGGTCGGGCTACACCTTC. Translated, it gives CASSPRTGASRSGYTF.